This T cell receptor beta chain was identified in a study of cytomegalovirus exposure and HLA in healthy donors. Study conclusions and caveats: Previously analyzed data showed that most TCR beta V segments were productive at a frequency of about 90% or about 30%.

Trimming cost V 2 bases and J 7 bases; bases outside gene matches: 8. Per germline, CDR1 KGHSH and CDR2 LQKENI. The CDR3 sequence is 15 residues long. In the PCR, 60 Vbeta and 13 Jbeta primers were used. Generated by immunoSEQ multiplex PCR, the TCRdb table keeps only in-frame clones and is missing some. The table has 130,000 or so clones, 74% seen once; the top ten hold 3.5% to 5%. On this clone: Its target is unknown.

The J gene is TRBJ1-2, the V gene TRBV18, with 9 positions matching TRBD1. Sequencing was done on a sample of PBMCs. The sequence was obtained from a man between 18 and 29 years old in good health and CMV-seropositive. CDR3 in amino acids: CASSPAGQGVSGYTF. The CDR3, as DNA: TGTGCCAGCTCACCAGCGGGACAGGGAGTCAGTGGCTACACCTTC.